Listed below are T cell receptor beta chains from one sample, sequenced in a study of T cells in Graves' hyperthyroidism and ophthalmopathy. TCRdb passed the multiplex PCR reads through MiXCR, listing each CDR3 protein once. The sample carries about 480,000 distinct CDR3 sequences, around a quarter recorded once. Material for sequencing was blood. The receptors here all came from a woman between 25 and 40 years old with Graves' ophthalmopathy. CDR3s include the opening cysteine and the closing phenylalanine or tryptophan. D genes are given only for firm matches. The size field is filled for only some rows; it gives once, few, many or a size class.

v_call: TRBV6-5
j_call: TRBJ2-6
d_call: -
clone_size: many
cdr3_length: 16
cdr3_aa: CASSSPGTSGANVLTF
cdr3_nt: TGTGCCAGCAGTTCACCCGGGACATCCGGGGCCAACGTCCTGACTTTC

v_call: TRBV28
j_call: TRBJ1-5
d_call: TRBD1
clone_size: many
cdr3_length: 14
cdr3_aa: CASSQTGGVQPQHF
cdr3_nt: TGTGCCAGCAGTCAAACAGGGGGCGTTCAGCCCCAGCATTTT

v_call: TRBV6-5
j_call: TRBJ1-1
d_call: -
clone_size: -
cdr3_length: 15
cdr3_aa: CASSYSLYPNTEAFF
cdr3_nt: TGTGCCAGCAGTTACTCCCTCTACCCGAACACTGAAGCTTTCTTT

v_call: TRBV2
j_call: TRBJ2-7
d_call: -
clone_size: -
cdr3_length: 13
cdr3_aa: CASRPDASYEQYF
cdr3_nt: TGTGCCAGCAGACCAGACGCAAGCTACGAGCAGTACTTC

v_call: TRBV15
j_call: TRBJ1-2
d_call: -
clone_size: few
cdr3_length: 15
cdr3_aa: CATSRGGTTDYGYTF
cdr3_nt: TGTGCCACCAGCAGAGGCGGGACGACAGACTATGGCTACACCTTC

v_call: TRBV12-3/TRBV12-4
j_call: TRBJ1-1
d_call: -
clone_size: many
cdr3_length: 14
cdr3_aa: CASSLKASPWEAFF
cdr3_nt: TGTGCCAGCAGTCTAAAAGCCAGTCCGTGGGAAGCTTTCTTT

v_call: TRBV30
j_call: TRBJ1-1
d_call: -
clone_size: -
cdr3_length: 12
cdr3_aa: CAWRYTPTEAFF
cdr3_nt: TGTGCCTGGAGGTATACGCCCACTGAAGCTTTCTTT

v_call: TRBV28
j_call: TRBJ2-7
d_call: -
clone_size: -
cdr3_length: 13
cdr3_aa: CASSLWSGYEQYF
cdr3_nt: TGTGCCAGCAGTTTATGGAGTGGGTACGAGCAGTACTTC

v_call: TRBV12-3/TRBV12-4
j_call: TRBJ1-6
d_call: TRBD1
clone_size: many
cdr3_length: 15
cdr3_aa: CASSSGDSHNSPLHF
cdr3_nt: TGTGCCAGCAGTTCTGGGGACAGCCATAATTCACCCCTCCACTTT

v_call: TRBV5-1
j_call: TRBJ1-1
d_call: TRBD1
clone_size: many
cdr3_length: 16
cdr3_aa: CASSLGNTGGASEAFF
cdr3_nt: TGCGCCAGCAGCTTGGGCAACACAGGGGGCGCCTCCGAAGCTTTCTTT

v_call: TRBV27
j_call: TRBJ1-1
d_call: -
clone_size: many
cdr3_length: 14
cdr3_aa: CASMLNGGNTEAFF
cdr3_nt: TGTGCCAGCATGTTAAACGGGGGGAACACTGAAGCTTTCTTT

v_call: TRBV7-8
j_call: TRBJ1-1
d_call: -
clone_size: many
cdr3_length: 15
cdr3_aa: CASSSSGTPNTEAFF
cdr3_nt: TGTGCCAGCAGCAGTTCCGGGACACCTAACACTGAAGCTTTCTTT

v_call: TRBV6-1
j_call: TRBJ1-5
d_call: TRBD1
clone_size: many
cdr3_length: 13
cdr3_aa: CASSRGTGQPQHF
cdr3_nt: TGTGCCAGCAGCAGGGGGACAGGTCAGCCCCAGCATTTT

v_call: TRBV2
j_call: TRBJ1-5
d_call: -
clone_size: many
cdr3_length: 16
cdr3_aa: CASRPSGGGSNQPQHF
cdr3_nt: TGTGCCAGCAGACCCTCGGGGGGAGGGAGCAATCAGCCCCAGCATTTT

v_call: TRBV6-1
j_call: TRBJ1-2
d_call: -
clone_size: many
cdr3_length: 15
cdr3_aa: CASRGSKIGSAGYTF
cdr3_nt: TGTGCCAGCAGGGGGTCGAAAATAGGAAGTGCTGGCTACACCTTC

v_call: TRBV2
j_call: TRBJ1-2
d_call: TRBD1
clone_size: -
cdr3_length: 13
cdr3_aa: CASSEGGRNGYTF
cdr3_nt: TGTGCCAGCAGCGAAGGGGGCAGGAACGGCTACACCTTC

v_call: TRBV5-1
j_call: TRBJ1-3
d_call: -
clone_size: many
cdr3_length: 16
cdr3_aa: CASSLTVAPTGNTIYF
cdr3_nt: TGCGCCAGCAGCTTGACCGTAGCACCTACTGGAAACACCATATATTTT

v_call: TRBV4-1
j_call: TRBJ2-5
d_call: TRBD2
clone_size: -
cdr3_length: 16
cdr3_aa: CASSQGLGWEGETQYF
cdr3_nt: TGCGCCAGCAGCCAAGGGTTGGGATGGGAGGGAGAGACCCAGTACTTC

v_call: TRBV2
j_call: TRBJ1-5
d_call: -
clone_size: many
cdr3_length: 14
cdr3_aa: CASSELGQAEPQHF
cdr3_nt: TGTGCCAGCAGTGAATTGGGGCAGGCTGAGCCCCAGCATTTT

v_call: TRBV20-1
j_call: TRBJ2-5
d_call: -
clone_size: -
cdr3_length: 13
cdr3_aa: CSASFRVGETQYF
cdr3_nt: TGCAGTGCTAGTTTCAGGGTGGGGGAGACCCAGTACTTC

v_call: TRBV20-1
j_call: TRBJ1-2
d_call: -
clone_size: many
cdr3_length: 13
cdr3_aa: CSARDMLNYGYTF
cdr3_nt: TGCAGTGCTAGAGATATGCTTAACTATGGCTACACCTTC

v_call: TRBV2
j_call: TRBJ1-5
d_call: TRBD1
clone_size: many
cdr3_length: 15
cdr3_aa: CASSENPGGDQPQHF
cdr3_nt: TGTGCCAGCAGTGAAAACCCAGGGGGGGATCAGCCCCAGCATTTT

v_call: TRBV20-1
j_call: TRBJ1-5
d_call: -
clone_size: many
cdr3_length: 14
cdr3_aa: CSASMATASTPQHF
cdr3_nt: TGCAGTGCTAGTATGGCGACCGCATCAACGCCCCAGCATTTT

v_call: TRBV6-5
j_call: TRBJ1-2
d_call: -
clone_size: -
cdr3_length: 13
cdr3_aa: CASSYRAGDGYTF
cdr3_nt: TGTGCCAGCAGTTACCGAGCTGGGGATGGCTACACCTTC

v_call: TRBV3-1
j_call: TRBJ2-7
d_call: TRBD1
clone_size: -
cdr3_length: 15
cdr3_aa: CASSQDGTVPYEQYF
cdr3_nt: TGTGCCAGCAGCCAAGATGGGACAGTACCCTACGAGCAGTACTTC

v_call: TRBV16
j_call: TRBJ1-6
d_call: -
clone_size: many
cdr3_length: 16
cdr3_aa: CASSRESSSYNSPLHF
cdr3_nt: TGTGCCAGCAGCAGAGAATCTAGCTCCTATAATTCACCCCTCCACTTT

v_call: TRBV6-2/TRBV6-3
j_call: TRBJ1-2
d_call: -
clone_size: -
cdr3_length: 14
cdr3_aa: CASSPGPVNYGYTF
cdr3_nt: TGTGCCAGCAGTCCAGGACCAGTCAACTATGGCTACACCTTC

v_call: TRBV6-5
j_call: TRBJ1-2
d_call: -
clone_size: once
cdr3_length: 13
cdr3_aa: CASSYRPNYGYTF
cdr3_nt: TGTGCCAGCAGTTACCGCCCGAACTATGGCTACACCTTC

v_call: TRBV19
j_call: TRBJ2-5
d_call: -
clone_size: few
cdr3_length: 13
cdr3_aa: CASRNIDQETQYF
cdr3_nt: TGTGCCAGTAGGAACATAGACCAAGAGACCCAGTACTTC

v_call: TRBV6-1
j_call: TRBJ1-1
d_call: -
clone_size: -
cdr3_length: 14
cdr3_aa: CASGGDRVNTEAFF
cdr3_nt: TGTGCCAGCGGAGGGGACCGAGTGAACACTGAAGCTTTCTTT

v_call: TRBV7-8
j_call: TRBJ2-5
d_call: -
clone_size: many
cdr3_length: 17
cdr3_aa: CASSLGGAPMGGETQYF
cdr3_nt: TGTGCCAGCAGCCTAGGGGGGGCCCCCATGGGAGGGGAGACCCAGTACTTC

v_call: TRBV7-8
j_call: TRBJ1-5
d_call: -
clone_size: many
cdr3_length: 18
cdr3_aa: CASSLHQSGGDRIQPQHF
cdr3_nt: TGTGCCAGCAGCTTACATCAGTCGGGGGGCGATAGGATTCAGCCCCAGCATTTT